The clone carrying this TCR beta chain was seen once. The sample comes from a study of shared clonotypes between healthy human individuals. Repertoires were generated with immunoSEQ multiplex PCR, while TCRdb's copy carries only in-frame clones and drops some. Here the sample spans more than 200,000 clones, approximately 70% being singletons. The ends lost 7 bases at V and 9 bases at J; junction bases unmatched: 9. The CDR3 is 14 residues long. Germline assignment: CDR1 MNHEY and CDR2 SMNVEV (reference sequence). V gene TRBV27 combines with J gene TRBJ2-1; 10 bases line up with TRBD2. The sequenced sample consisted of memory CD4+ T cells sorted from blood. Indicated subset: CD45RA-negative fraction. The sequence was obtained from a man aged 25-45 years in good health. CDR3 loop: CASTPSGRAGEQFF. The CDR3 DNA reads TGTGCCAGCACCCCCAGCGGGAGGGCGGGTGAGCAGTTCTTC.